This TCR beta chain was identified during a study of cytomegalovirus exposure and HLA in healthy donors. Overall study: Early release data held some 79 million unique TCRs from HLA-typed donors. Findings and caveats of the study: Cytomegalovirus-associated TCR beta chains were listed, numbering roughly 150. Highly shared variants forming one cluster were likely a sequencing artifact. For TCR beta chains, V- and J-gene trimming was later linked to a missense DCLRE1C variant.

There are 16 residues in the CDR3. Germline CDR1 reads SQVTM; CDR2 reads ANQGSEA. Trimming shortened V by 7 bases and J by 1 base, and 17 bases separated the two germline ends. Worth noting for this clone: Its antigen is not known.

Researchers ran the PCR with 60 Vbeta and 13 Jbeta primers. Method: immunoSEQ multiplex PCR; TCRdb's copy keeps in-frame clones and lacks some. The data show over 60,000 clones, with about 75% seen just once and around 11% held by the top ten. Sample: PBMCs. This chain joins TRBV29-1 and TRBJ2-6; D may be TRBD2 (6 bases). The origin of this receptor is a man between 65 and 80 years old in good health and CMV-seronegative. CDR3 in DNA: TGCAGCGCCCTCGGGGGTGGGGGATCTGGGGCCAACGTCCTGACTTTC. It specifies CSALGGGGSGANVLTF. Looking up the rest from reference TRBV29-1 and TRBJ2-6 gives the full variable domain: SAVISQKPSRDICQRGTSLTIQCQVDSQVTMMFWYRQQPGQSLTLIATANQGSEATYESGFVIDKFPISRPNLTFSTLTVSNMSPEDSSIYLCSALGGGGSGANVLTFGAGSRLTVL.